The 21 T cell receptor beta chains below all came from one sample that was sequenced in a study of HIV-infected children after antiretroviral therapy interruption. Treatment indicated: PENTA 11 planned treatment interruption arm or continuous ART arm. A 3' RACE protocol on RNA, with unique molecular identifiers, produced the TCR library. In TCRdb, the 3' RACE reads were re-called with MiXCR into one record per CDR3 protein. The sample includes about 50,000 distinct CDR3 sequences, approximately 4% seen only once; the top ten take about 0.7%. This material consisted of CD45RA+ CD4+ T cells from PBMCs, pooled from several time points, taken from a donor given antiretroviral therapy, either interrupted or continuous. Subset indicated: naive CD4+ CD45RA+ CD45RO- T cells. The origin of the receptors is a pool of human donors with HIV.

The CDR3 loop is CASRGQKEQYF. The DNA for the CDR3 is TGTGCCAGCAGGGGGCAGAAAGAGCAGTACTTC. The chain links TRBV12-3 or TRBV12-4 to TRBJ2-7; possible D gene TRBD1, 5 bases. V was trimmed by 6 bases and J by 7 bases, leaving 10 bases between them. The CDR3 length is 11 residues.

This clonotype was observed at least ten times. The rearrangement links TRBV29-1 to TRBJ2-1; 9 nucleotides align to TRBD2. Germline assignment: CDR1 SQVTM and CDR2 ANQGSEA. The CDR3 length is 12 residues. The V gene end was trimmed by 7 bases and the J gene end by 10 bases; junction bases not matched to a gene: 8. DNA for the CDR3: TGCAGCGACGGGGTAGCGGGGGACGAGCAGTTCTTC. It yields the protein CSDGVAGDEQFF.

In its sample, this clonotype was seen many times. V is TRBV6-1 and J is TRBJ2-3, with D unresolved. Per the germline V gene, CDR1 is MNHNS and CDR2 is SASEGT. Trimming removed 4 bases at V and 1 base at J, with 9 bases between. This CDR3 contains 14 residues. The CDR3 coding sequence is TGTGCCAGCAGTGGGACCGCCGGCACAGATACGCAGTATTTT. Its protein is CASSGTAGTDTQYF.

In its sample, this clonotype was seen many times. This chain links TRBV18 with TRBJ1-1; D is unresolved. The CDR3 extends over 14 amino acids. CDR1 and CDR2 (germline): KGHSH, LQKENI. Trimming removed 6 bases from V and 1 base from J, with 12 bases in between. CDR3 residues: CASSSLDGNTEAFF. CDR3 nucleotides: TGTGCCAGCTCTTCTCTGGACGGGAACACTGAAGCTTTCTTT.

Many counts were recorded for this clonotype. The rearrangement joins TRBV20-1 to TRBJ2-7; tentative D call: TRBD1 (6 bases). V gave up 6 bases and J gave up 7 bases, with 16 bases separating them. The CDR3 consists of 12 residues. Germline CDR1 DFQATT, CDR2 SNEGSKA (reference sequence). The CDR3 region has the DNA TGCAGTGCACCCGGGACAAGGGAGGAGCAGTACTTC. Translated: CSAPGTREEQYF.

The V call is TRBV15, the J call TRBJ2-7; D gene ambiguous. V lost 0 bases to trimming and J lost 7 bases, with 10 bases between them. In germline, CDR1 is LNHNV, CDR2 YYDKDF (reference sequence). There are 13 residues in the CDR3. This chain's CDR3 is CATSRDATMEQYF. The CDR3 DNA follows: TGTGCCACCAGCAGAGATGCAACGATGGAGCAGTACTTC.

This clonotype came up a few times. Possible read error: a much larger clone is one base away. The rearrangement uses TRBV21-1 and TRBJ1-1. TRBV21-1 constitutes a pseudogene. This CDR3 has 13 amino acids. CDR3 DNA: TGTGCCAGCAGCCCCACGTGGAGCACAGAAGTCTTCTTT. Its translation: CASSPTWSTEVFF.

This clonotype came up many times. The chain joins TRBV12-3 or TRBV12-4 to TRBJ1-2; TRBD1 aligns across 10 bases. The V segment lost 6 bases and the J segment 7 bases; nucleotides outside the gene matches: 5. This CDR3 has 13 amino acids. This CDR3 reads CASRRGQGSGYTF. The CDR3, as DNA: TGTGCCAGCAGAAGGGGACAGGGGTCTGGCTACACCTTC.

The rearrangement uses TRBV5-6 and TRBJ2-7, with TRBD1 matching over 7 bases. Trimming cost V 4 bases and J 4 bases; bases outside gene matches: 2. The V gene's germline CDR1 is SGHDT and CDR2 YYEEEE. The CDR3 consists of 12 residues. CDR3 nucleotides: TGTGCCAGCAGCCGACAGGGATACGAGCAGTACTTC. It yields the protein CASSRQGYEQYF.

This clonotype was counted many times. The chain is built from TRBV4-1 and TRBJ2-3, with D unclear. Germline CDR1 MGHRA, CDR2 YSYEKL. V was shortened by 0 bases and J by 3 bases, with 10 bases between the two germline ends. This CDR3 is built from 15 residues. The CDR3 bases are TGCGCCAGCAGCCAAGACCTTCCGCCTACAGATACGCAGTATTTT. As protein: CASSQDLPPTDTQYF.

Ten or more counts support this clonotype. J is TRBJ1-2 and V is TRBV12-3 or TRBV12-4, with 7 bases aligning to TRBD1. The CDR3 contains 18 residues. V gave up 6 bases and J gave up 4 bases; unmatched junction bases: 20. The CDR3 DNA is TGTGCCAGCAGACCGGGGGGGAGACGATCACAGGGGACCTATGGCTACACCTTC. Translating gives CASRPGGRRSQGTYGYTF.

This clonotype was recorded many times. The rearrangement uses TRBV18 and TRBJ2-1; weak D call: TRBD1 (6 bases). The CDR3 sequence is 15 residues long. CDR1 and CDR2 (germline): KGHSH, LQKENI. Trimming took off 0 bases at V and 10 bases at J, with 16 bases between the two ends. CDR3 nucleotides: TGTGCCAGCTCACCACCGGGGACAAGGCTCGGGGAGCAGTTCTTC. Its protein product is CASSPPGTRLGEQFF.

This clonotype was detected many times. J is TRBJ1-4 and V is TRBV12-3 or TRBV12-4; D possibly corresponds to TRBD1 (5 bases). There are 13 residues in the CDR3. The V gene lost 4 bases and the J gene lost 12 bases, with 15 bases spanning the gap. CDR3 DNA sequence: TGTGCCAGCAGTTCCGAAACAGGAAAGGAACTGTTTTTT. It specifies CASSSETGKELFF.

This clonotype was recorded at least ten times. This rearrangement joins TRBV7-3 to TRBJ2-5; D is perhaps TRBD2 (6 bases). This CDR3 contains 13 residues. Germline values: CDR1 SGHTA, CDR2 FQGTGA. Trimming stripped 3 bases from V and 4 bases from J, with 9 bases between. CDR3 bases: TGTGCCAGCAGCTTGGGGGGTGGAGAGACCCAGTACTTC. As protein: CASSLGGGETQYF.

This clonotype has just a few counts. CDR3 sequence: CSASAGGTDTQYF. The CDR3 DNA follows: TGCAGTGCTAGTGCGGGGGGCACAGATACGCAGTATTTT. The chain combines TRBV20-1 with TRBJ2-3; 7 bases match TRBD2. Germline CDR1 and CDR2: DFQATT and SNEGSKA (reference sequence). The CDR3 consists of 13 residues. V dropped 3 bases and J dropped 1; count of bases not matched to a gene: 1.

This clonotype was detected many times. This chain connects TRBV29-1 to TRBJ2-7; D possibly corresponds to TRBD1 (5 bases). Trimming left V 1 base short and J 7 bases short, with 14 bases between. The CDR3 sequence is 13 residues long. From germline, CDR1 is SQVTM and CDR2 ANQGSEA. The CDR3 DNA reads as TGCAGCGTTGAAGCCTGGGGCGTGGGTGAGCAGTACTTC. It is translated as CSVEAWGVGEQYF.

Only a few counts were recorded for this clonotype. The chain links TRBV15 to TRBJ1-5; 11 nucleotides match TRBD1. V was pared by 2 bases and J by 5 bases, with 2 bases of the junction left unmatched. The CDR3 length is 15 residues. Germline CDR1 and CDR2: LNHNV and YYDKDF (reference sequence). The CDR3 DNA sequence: TGTGCCACCAGCAGACCGGGACAGGGGGATCAGCCCCAGCATTTT. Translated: CATSRPGQGDQPQHF.

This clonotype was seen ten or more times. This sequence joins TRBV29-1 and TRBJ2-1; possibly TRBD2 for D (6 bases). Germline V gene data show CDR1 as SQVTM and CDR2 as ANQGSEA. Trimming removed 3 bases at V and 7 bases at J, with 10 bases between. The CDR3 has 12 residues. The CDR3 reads CSVDRGRNEQFF. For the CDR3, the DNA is TGCAGCGTTGATCGGGGGAGGAATGAGCAGTTCTTC.

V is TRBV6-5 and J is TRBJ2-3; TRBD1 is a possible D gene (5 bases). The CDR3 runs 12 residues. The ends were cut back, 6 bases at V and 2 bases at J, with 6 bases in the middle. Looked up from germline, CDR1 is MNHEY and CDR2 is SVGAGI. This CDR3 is CASRDNTDTQYF. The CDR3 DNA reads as TGTGCCAGCAGGGACAACACAGATACGCAGTATTTT.

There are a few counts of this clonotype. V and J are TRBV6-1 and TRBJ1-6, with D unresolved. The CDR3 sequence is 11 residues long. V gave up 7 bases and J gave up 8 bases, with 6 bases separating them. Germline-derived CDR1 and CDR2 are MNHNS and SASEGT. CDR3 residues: CASMTDSPLHF. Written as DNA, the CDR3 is TGTGCCAGCATGACGGATTCACCCCTCCACTTT.

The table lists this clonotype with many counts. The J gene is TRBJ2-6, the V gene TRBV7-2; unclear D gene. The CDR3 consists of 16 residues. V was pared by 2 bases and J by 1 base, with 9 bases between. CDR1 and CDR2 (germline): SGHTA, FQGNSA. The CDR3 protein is CASSLYGASGANVLTF. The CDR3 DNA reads TGTGCCAGCAGCTTATACGGTGCGTCTGGGGCCAACGTCCTGACTTTC.